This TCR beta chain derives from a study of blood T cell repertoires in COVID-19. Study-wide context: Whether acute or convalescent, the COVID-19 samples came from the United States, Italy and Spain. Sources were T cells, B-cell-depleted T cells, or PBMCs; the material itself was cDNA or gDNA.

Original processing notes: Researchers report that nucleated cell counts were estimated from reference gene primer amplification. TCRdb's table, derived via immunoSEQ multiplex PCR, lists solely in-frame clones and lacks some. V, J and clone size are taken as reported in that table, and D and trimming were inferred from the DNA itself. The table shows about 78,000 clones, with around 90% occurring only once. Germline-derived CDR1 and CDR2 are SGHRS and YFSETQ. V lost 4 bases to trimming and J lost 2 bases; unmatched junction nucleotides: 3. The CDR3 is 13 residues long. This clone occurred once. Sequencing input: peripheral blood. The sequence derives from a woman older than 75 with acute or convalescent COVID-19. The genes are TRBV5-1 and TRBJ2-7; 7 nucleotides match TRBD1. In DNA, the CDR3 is TGCGCCAGCAGCCATGGGACAGCCTACGAGCAGTACTTC. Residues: CASSHGTAYEQYF.